This T cell receptor beta chain was recovered during a study of cytomegalovirus exposure and HLA in healthy donors. General study findings and limits: A later analysis reportedly identified an Asian-associated ancestry cluster as carrying fewer N-insertions than the roughly 600-donor mean.

A note on this clone: What it recognizes is unknown.

CDR3 size: 15 residues. Germline trimming cut 3 bases from V and 1 base from J; bases unmatched to any gene: 2. Per germline, CDR1 MRHNA and CDR2 SNTAGT. The PCR ran on 60 Vbeta and 13 Jbeta primers. Sequencing used immunoSEQ multiplex PCR; TCRdb keeps in-frame clones, though not all of them. This sample has around 100,000 clones, with 65% to 75% found just once. The material sequenced was PBMCs. The rearrangement uses TRBV6-4 and TRBJ2-2, with 7 nucleotides matching TRBD2. The TCR comes from a man in his forties in good health and CMV-seropositive. The DNA for the CDR3 is TGTGCCAGCAGTGAGACGGGAGGGAACACCGGGGAGCTGTTTTTT. Its protein product is CASSETGGNTGELFF.